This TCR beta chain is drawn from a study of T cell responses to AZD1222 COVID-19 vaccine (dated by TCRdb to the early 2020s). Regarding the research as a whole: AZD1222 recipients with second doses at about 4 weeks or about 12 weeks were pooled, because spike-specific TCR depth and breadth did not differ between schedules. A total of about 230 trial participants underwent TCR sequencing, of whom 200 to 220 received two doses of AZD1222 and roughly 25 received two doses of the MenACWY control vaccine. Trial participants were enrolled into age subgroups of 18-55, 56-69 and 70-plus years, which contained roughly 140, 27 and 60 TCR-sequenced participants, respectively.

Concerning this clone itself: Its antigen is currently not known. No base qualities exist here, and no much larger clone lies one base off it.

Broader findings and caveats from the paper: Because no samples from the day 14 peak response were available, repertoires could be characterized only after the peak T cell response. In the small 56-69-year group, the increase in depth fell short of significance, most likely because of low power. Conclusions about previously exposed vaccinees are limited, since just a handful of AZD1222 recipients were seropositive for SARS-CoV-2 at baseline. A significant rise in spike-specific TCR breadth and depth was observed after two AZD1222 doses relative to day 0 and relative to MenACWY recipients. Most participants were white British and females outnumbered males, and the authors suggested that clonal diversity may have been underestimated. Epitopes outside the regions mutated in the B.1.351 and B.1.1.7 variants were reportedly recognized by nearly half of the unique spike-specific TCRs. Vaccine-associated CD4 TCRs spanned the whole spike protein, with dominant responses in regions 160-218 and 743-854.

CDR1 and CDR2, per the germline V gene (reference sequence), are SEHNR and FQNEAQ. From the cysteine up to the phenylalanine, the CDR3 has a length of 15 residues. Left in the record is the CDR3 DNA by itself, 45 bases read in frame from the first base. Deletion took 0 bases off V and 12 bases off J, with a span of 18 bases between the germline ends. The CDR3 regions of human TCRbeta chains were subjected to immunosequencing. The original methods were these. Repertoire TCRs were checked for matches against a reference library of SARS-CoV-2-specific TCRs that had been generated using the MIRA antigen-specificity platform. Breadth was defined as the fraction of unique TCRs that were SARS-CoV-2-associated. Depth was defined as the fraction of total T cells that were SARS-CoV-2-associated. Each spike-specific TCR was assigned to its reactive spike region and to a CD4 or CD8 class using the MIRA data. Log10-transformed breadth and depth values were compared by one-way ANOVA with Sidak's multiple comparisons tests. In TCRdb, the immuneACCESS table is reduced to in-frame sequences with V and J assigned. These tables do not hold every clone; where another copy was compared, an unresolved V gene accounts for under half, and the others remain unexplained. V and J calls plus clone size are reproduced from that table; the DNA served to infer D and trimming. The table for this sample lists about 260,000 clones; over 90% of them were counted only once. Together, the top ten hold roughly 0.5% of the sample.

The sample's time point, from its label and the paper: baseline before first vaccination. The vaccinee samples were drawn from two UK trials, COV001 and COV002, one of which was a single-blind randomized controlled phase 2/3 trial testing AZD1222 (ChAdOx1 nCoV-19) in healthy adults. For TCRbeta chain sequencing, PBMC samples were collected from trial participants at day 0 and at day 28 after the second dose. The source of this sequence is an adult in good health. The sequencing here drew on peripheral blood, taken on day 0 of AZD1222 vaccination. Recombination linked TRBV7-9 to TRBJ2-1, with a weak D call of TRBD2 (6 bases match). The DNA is TGTGCCAGCAGCTTAGCGGGGACTCACGCCTGGGGGCAGTTCTTC. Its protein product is CASSLAGTHAWGQFF.